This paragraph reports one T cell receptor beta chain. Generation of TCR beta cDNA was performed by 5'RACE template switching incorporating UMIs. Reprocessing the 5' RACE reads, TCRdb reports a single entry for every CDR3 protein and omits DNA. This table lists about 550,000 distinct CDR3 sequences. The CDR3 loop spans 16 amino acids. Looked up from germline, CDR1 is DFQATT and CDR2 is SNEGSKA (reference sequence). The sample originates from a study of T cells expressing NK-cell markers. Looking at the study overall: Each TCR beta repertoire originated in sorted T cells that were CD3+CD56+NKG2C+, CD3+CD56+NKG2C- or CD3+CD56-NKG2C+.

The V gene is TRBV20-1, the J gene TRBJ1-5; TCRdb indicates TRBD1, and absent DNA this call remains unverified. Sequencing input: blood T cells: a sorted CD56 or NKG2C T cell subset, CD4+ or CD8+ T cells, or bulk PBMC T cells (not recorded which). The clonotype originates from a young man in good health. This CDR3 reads CSAPRRGTGSNQPQHF.